The T cell receptor beta chain described here comes from a study of blood T cells in healthy people across ages. Across the study: About one barcoded beta molecule was captured per two T cells (by template switching).

Concerning this clonotype: Its antigen remains unidentified.

Findings of the study overall: Lack of knowledge of donor CMV status possibly confounded expanded clonotype changes. Age brought a roughly linear fall in TCR beta diversity measured per million T cells.

Primed by a sample-barcoded 5' primer and a J-beta primer mix, a second PCR proceeded for about 6 to 12 cycles. Each of the cDNA molecules was tagged by a template-switch adaptor with 12 random nucleotides. MiXCR, run by TCRdb on the 5' RACE reads, gives a single entry per CDR3 protein. The data contain about 1.8 million distinct CDR3 sequences, roughly 50% of them singletons. The CDR3 has 12 amino acids. Deletions cut 8 bases from V and 4 bases from J, with 9 bases between. Germline V gene sequence: CDR1 SNHLY, CDR2 FYNNEI. The sequence derives from a woman between 40 and 55 years old in good health. The sequencing sample was made of blood. This chain joins TRBV2 and TRBJ1-5, with D unresolved. The DNA of the CDR3 is TGTGCCAGCTGCAGTCCAAATCAGCCCCAGCATTTT. This translates into CASCSPNQPQHF.